This T cell receptor (beta chain) originates from a study of shared clonotypes between healthy human individuals. To note about this clone: Its antigen is unknown.

Study-wide points: The sharing of about 5% of naive CD4 clonotypes was seen across a handful of donors. Among non-shared clonotypes, generation probabilities were lower than among those shared by all four donors. Relative to memory subsets, naive subsets generally showed larger estimated richness.

The CDR3 spans 16 residues. The V end lost 5 bases, the J end lost 0 bases, and 14 bases lay between the germline ends. Germline V CDR1 and CDR2: SNHLY, FYNNEI. Only in-frame clones appear in the TCRdb table, and some are missing; sequencing was by immunoSEQ multiplex PCR. The sample holds about 2 million clones, 90% to 95% seen once. Specimen: naive CD4+ T cells sorted from blood. Described subset: CD45RA+ positively selected. V is TRBV2 and J is TRBJ1-3; D might be TRBD1 (6 bases). This TCR was recovered from a man aged 18 to 35 in good health. CDR3 nucleotides: TGTGCCAGCAGTCCGCAGGGGAAGGGCTCTGGAAACACCATATATTTT. This sequence encodes CASSPQGKGSGNTIYF. Full variable domain (missing parts from reference TRBV2 and TRBJ1-3): EPEVTQTPSHQVTQMGQEVILRCVPISNHLYFYWYRQILGQKVEFLVSFYNNEISEKSEIFDDQFSVERPDGSNFTLKIRSTKLEDSAMYFCASSPQGKGSGNTIYFGEGSWLTVV.